This record concerns one TCR beta chain sequence. This receptor's antigen is unknown. The input lacks base qualities; no much larger clone sits a single base away. The data stem from a study of blood T cells in healthy people across ages (dated by TCRdb to about 2015). For the wider study: Template switching captured roughly one uniquely barcoded TCR beta cDNA molecule per two T cells in model experiments. Using deep sequencing normalized with unique cDNA molecular identifiers, the study measured how TCR beta repertoire diversity changes with age. Two additional independent replicas of 1 million unique cDNA reads from the same blood draw were analyzed for two donors (one aged 18 to 30 and one aged 80 or older). To avoid experimental bias, donors of different ages were randomly spread across the sequencing lanes. Four age groups were formed from the donors: young (average approximately 15 years), middle-aged (around 39), aged (around 62) and long-lived (82). Points the paper makes about the study in general: There was a strong correlation between observed TCR beta diversity and the percentage of naive T cells measured by flow cytometry. Compared with the aged group, the long-lived group had more naive CD4+ T cells, fewer expanded clones and increased TCR diversity, a pattern suggesting age selection. Since profiling was done on bulk unsorted PBMCs, naive and antigen-experienced compartments could not be conclusively compared. Donor CMV infection status was unknown, potentially confounding age-related changes in expanded clonotypes. Observed TCR beta diversity per million T cells fell roughly linearly with age, and a significant reduction was already apparent by age roughly 40. Estimates of total diversity based on one million sequenced T cells were considered lower bounds and underestimates.

The donors were 40 or so Caucasian individuals from Russia, aged roughly 6 to 90 years, who were systemically healthy. Ten milliliters of peripheral blood were drawn from each donor into EDTA-treated Vacutainer tubes. Ficoll-Paque density-gradient centrifugation was used to isolate PBMCs, with at least 7 million obtained per sample. Total RNA, at least 6 micrograms per sample, was extracted from PBMCs with Trizol reagent. For every donor, flow cytometry on a PBMC aliquot measured the percentage of naive CD45RAhigh/CD27high T cells. To prepare the library, 5' RACE was applied. Sequencing used an Illumina HiSeq 2500. A second PCR of roughly 7 to 11 cycles was performed with a sample-barcoded 5' primer and a J-beta primer mix. A unique molecular identifier was introduced onto each TCR beta cDNA molecule by a template-switch 5' adaptor carrying 12 random nucleotides. Each sample yielded at least 3 million CDR3-containing paired-end reads. All of the RNA was converted into first-strand cDNA using the Mint cDNA synthesis kit, with a TRBC-specific oligonucleotide serving as the primer. After uracil-DNA glycosylase treatment, a first 18-cycle PCR used universal primers M1SS and BC2_uni_R on all cDNA. Processing in the source paper ran as follows. Each sample was normalized by randomly selecting 1 million high-quality reads, each carrying a distinct molecular identifier. Instead of being binned into consensus sequences, reads with shared molecular identifiers were discarded. MiTCR, set to a Q25 quality threshold and the strictest error-elimination algorithm, was used for CDR3 identification, clonotype clustering and error correction. Lower-bound total TCR beta diversity was estimated with a nonparametric unseen species model using Euler transformation. In-frame beta chains were kept once TCRdb had trimmed the public reads at Q25 with fastp and called clones with MiXCR. Duplicate CDR3 protein sequences are folded into a single record with the most common DNA and genes. The V and J calls were determined by TCRdb, not by the authors. Recorded for this sample are 700,000 or so distinct CDR3 sequences; less than 45% of them occurred a single time. Together, the top ten hold about 30% of the sample.

The CDR3 numbers 17 residues from cysteine through phenylalanine. The only DNA kept is the CDR3, 51 bases in frame from the first base. V and J are truncated by 0 bases and 2 bases respectively, leaving an intervening sequence of 15 bases. Looking up the germline V gene yields CDR1 LGHNA and CDR2 YNFKEQ. The receptor was isolated from an older man in good health. Rearrangement joined TRBV4-2 to TRBJ2-3; no D gene can be assigned with confidence. The specimen sequenced was blood. The bases read TGTGCCAGCAGCCAAGATATCGGGCGCTTATCCACAGATACGCAGTATTTT. This translates into CASSQDIGRLSTDTQYF.